This TCR beta chain is drawn from a study of OX40 agonist ivuxolimab in advanced cancers. Notes on the study in general: Blood T cells, both CD4+ and CD8+, expanded clonally by week 6 at 0.1 to 3.0 mg/kg.

The CDR3 length is 13 residues. The germline CDR1 and CDR2 sequences are MNHEY and SMNVEV (reference sequence). Trimming removed 2 bases from V and 5 bases from J, with 9 bases in between. Only one count was recorded for this clone. Its antigen is as yet unknown. Profiled with immunoSEQ multiplex PCR; TCRdb holds only in-frame clones, not every one. The sample lists tens of thousands of clones, 84% seen once, with about half in the top ten. The chain employs TRBV27 and TRBJ1-1, with D maybe TRBD1 (5 bases). The TCR was taken from an adult with an advanced solid tumor such as melanoma, head and neck, liver or kidney cancer. This specimen consisted of CD4+ or CD8+ T cells sorted from blood, obtained in a trial of the OX40 agonist ivuxolimab. The CDR3 is CASSLPGGTEAFF. The CDR3 bases are TGTGCCAGCAGTTTACCCGGGGGGACTGAAGCTTTCTTT.